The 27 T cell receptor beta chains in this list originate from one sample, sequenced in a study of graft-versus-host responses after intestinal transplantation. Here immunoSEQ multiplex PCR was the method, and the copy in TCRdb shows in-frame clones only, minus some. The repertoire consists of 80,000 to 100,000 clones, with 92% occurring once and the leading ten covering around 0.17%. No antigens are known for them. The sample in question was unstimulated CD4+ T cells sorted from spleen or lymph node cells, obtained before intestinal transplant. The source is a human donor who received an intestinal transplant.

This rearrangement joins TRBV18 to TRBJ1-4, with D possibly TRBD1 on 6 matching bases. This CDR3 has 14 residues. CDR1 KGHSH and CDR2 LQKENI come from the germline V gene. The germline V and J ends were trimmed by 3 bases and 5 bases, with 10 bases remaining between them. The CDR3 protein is CASSPQGQNEKLFF. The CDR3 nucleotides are TGTGCCAGCTCACCTCAAGGACAGAATGAAAAACTGTTTTTT.

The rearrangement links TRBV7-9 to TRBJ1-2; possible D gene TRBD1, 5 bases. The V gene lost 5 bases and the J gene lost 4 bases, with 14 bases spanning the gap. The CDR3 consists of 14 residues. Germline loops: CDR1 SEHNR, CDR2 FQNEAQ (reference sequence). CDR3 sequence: CASSLSSRAYGYTF. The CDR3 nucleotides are TGTGCCAGCAGCCTCAGTAGCAGGGCCTATGGCTACACCTTC.

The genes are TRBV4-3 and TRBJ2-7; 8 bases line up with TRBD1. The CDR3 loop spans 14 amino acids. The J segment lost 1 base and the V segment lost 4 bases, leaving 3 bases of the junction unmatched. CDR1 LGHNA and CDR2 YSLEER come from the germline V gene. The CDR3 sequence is CASSRWTGSYEQYF. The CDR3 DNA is TGCGCCAGCAGCCGTTGGACAGGGTCCTACGAGCAGTACTTC.

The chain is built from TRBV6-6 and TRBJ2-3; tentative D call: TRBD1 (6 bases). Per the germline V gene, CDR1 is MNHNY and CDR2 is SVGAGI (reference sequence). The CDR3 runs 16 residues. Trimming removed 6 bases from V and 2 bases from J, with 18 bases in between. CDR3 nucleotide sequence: TGTGCCAGCAGAAGGACCAGGGGCTGGAACACAGATACGCAGTATTTT. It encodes CASRRTRGWNTDTQYF.

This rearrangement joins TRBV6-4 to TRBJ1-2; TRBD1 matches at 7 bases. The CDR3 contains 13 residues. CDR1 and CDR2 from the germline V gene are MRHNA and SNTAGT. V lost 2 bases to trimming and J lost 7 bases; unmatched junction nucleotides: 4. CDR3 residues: CASSDATGAGYTF. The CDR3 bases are TGTGCCAGCAGTGACGCCACAGGGGCTGGCTACACCTTC.

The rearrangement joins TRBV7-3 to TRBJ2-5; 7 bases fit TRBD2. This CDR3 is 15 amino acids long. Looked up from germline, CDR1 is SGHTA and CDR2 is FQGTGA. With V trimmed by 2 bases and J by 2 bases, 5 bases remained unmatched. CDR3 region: CASSLGTTEQETQYF. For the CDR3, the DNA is TGTGCCAGCAGCTTAGGGACTACTGAACAAGAGACCCAGTACTTC.

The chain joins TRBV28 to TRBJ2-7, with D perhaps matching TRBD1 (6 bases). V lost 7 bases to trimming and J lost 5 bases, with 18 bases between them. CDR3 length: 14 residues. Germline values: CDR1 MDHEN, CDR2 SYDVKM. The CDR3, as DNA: TGTGCCAGCAACAGACCTAGGGGGTCCCACGAGCAGTACTTC. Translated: CASNRPRGSHEQYF.

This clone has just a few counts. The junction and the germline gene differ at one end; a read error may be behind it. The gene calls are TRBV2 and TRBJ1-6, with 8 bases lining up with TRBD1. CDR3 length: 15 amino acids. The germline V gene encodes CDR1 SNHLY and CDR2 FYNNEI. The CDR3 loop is CASSWDRSYTSPLHF. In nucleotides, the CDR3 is TGTGCCAGCAGCTGGGACAGGAGCTATACTTCACCCCTCCACTTT.

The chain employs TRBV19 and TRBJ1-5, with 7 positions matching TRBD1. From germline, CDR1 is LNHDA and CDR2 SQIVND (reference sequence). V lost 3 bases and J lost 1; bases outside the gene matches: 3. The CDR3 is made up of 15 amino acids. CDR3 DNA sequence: TGTGCCAGTAGTATGGGACAGCTAAGCAATCAGCCCCAGCATTTT. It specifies CASSMGQLSNQPQHF.

CDR3 protein: CASSLRGGPYEQYF. CDR3 bases: TGTGCCAGTAGTCTCCGCGGAGGTCCCTACGAGCAGTACTTC. The chain couples TRBV19 to TRBJ2-7; weak D call: TRBD2 (5 bases). Germline CDR1 is LNHDA and CDR2 is SQIVND (reference sequence). Trimming removed 5 bases at V and 2 bases at J, with 13 bases between. The length of the CDR3 is 14 residues.

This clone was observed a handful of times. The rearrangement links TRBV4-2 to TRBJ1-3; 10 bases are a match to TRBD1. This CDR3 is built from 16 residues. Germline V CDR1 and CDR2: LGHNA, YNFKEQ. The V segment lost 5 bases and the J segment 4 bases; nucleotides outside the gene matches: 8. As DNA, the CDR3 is TGTGCCAGCAGCGGGGACAGGGGCCGAATCGGAAACACCATATATTTT. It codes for CASSGDRGRIGNTIYF.

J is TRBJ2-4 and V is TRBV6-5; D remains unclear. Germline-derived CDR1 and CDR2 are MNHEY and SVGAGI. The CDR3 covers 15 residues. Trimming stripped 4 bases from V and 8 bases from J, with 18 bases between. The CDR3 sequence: CASSSLTGSWDIQYF. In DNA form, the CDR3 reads TGTGCCAGCAGTTCCCTTACCGGGTCCTGGGACATTCAGTACTTC.

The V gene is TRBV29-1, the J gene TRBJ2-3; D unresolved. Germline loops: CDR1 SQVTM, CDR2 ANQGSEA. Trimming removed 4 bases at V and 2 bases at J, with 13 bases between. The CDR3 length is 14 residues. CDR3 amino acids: CSVGLRLATDTQYF. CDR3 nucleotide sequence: TGCAGCGTTGGATTGAGGTTAGCCACAGATACGCAGTATTTT.

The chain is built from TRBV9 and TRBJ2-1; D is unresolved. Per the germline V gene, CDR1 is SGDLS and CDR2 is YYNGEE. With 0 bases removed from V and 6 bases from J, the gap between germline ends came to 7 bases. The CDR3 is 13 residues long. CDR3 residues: CASSVGLRNEQFF. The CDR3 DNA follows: TGTGCCAGCAGCGTAGGCTTGCGCAATGAGCAGTTCTTC.

The chain's CDR3 is CASSLISNGGSNQPQHF. CDR3 DNA sequence: TGTGCCAGCAGCTTGATCTCCAACGGAGGTTCCAATCAGCCCCAGCATTTT. V usage is TRBV5-6 and J usage is TRBJ1-5; D call uncertain. CDR3 length: 17 amino acids. Germline assignment: CDR1 SGHDT and CDR2 YYEEEE. Between the trimmed V and J ends, which lost 1 base and 3 bases, there was a span of 17 bases. The full variable domain, in which reference TRBV5-6 and TRBJ1-5 provide the parts outside the CDR3, is DAGVTQSPTHLIKTRGQQVTLRCSPKSGHDTVSWYQQALGQGPQFIFQYYEEEERQRGNFPDRFSGHQFPNYSSELNVNALLLGDSALYLCASSLISNGGSNQPQHFGDGTRLSIL.

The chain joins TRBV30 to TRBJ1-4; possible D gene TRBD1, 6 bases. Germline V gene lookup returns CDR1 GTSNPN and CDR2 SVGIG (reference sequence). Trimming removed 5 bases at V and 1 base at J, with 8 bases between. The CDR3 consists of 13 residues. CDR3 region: CAWEQGTNEKLFF. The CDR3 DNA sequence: TGTGCCTGGGAACAGGGAACTAATGAAAAACTGTTTTTT.

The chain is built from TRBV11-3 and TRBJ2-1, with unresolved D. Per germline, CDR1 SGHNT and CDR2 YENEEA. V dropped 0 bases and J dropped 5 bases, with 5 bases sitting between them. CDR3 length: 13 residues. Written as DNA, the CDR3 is TGTGCCAGCAGCTTAGAGTCGGACAATGAGCAGTTCTTC. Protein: CASSLESDNEQFF. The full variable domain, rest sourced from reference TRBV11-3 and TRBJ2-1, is EAGVVQSPRYKIIEKKQPVAFWCNPISGHNTLYWYLQNLGQGPELLIRYENEEAVDDSQLPKDRFSAERLKGVDSTLKIQPAELGDSAVYLCASSLESDNEQFFGPGTRLTVL.

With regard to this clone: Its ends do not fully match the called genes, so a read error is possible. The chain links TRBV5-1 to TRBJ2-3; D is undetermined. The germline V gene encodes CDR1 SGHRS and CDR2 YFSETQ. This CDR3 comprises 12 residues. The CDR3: CSSSLERDTQYF. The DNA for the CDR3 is TGCTCCAGCAGCTTGGAGAGGGATACGCAGTATTTT.

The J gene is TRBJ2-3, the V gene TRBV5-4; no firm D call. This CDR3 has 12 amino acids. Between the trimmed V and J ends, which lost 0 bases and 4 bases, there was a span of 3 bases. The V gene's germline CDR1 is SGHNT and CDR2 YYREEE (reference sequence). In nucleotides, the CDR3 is TGTGCCAGCAGCTTGGTAGCAGATACGCAGTATTTT. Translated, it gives CASSLVADTQYF.

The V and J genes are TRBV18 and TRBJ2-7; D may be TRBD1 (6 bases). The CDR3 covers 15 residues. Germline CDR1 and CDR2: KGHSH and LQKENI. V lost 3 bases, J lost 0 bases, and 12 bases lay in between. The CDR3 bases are TGTGCCAGCTCACCTATTGGACAGAGCTCCTACGAGCAGTACTTC. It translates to CASSPIGQSSYEQYF. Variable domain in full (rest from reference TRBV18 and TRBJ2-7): NAGVMQNPRHLVRRRGQEARLRCSPMKGHSHVYWYRQLPEEGLKFMVYLQKENIIDESGMPKERFSAEFPKEGPSILRIQQVVRGDSAAYFCASSPIGQSSYEQYFGPGTRLTVT.

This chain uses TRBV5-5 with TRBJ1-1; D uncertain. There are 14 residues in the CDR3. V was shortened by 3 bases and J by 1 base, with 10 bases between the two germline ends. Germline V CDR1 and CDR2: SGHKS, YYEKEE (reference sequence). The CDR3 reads CASSSDRGNTEAFF. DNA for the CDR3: TGTGCCAGCAGCTCCGACCGGGGGAACACTGAAGCTTTCTTT. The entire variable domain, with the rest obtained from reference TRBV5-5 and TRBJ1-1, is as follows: DAGVTQSPTHLIKTRGQQVTLRCSPISGHKSVSWYQQVLGQGPQFIFQYYEKEERGRGNFPDRFSARQFPNYSSELNVNALLLGDSALYLCASSSDRGNTEAFFGQGTRLTVV.

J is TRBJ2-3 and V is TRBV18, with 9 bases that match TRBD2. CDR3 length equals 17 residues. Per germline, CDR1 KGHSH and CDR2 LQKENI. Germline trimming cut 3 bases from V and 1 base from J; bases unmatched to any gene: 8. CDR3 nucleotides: TGTGCCAGCTCACCGGGAGGTCCTAGCGGGGGCACAGATACGCAGTATTTT. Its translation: CASSPGGPSGGTDTQYF.

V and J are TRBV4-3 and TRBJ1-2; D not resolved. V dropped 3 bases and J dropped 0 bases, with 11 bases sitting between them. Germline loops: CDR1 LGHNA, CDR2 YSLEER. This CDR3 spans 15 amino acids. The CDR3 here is CASSQVRQTNYGYTF. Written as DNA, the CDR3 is TGCGCCAGCAGCCAGGTTCGCCAGACTAACTATGGCTACACCTTC.

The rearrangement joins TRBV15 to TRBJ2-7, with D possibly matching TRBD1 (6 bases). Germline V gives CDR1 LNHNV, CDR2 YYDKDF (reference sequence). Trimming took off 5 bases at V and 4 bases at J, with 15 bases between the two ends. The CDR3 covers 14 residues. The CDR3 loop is CATSLTGTPYEQYF. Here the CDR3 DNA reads TGTGCCACCAGCTTAACCGGGACACCTTACGAGCAGTACTTC.

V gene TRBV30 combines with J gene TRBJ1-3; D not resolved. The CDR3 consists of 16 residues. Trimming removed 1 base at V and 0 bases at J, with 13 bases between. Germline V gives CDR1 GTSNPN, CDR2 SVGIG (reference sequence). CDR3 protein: CAWSDGGGHSGNTIYF. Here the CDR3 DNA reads TGTGCCTGGAGTGACGGTGGCGGCCACTCTGGAAACACCATATATTTT.

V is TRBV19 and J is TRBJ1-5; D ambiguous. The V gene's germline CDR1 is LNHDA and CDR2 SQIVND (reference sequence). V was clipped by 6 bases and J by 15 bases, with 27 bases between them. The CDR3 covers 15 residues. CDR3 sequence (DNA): TGTGCCAGTAGGCCTAACTCCGTAATTGATCGAGTAACGCATTTT. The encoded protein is CASRPNSVIDRVTHF.

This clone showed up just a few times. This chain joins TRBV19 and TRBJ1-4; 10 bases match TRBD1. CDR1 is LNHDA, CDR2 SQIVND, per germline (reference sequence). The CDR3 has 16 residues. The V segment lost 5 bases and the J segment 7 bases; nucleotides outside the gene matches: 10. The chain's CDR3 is CASSFRQGALSEKLFF. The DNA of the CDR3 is TGTGCCAGTAGTTTCAGACAGGGGGCTCTCAGTGAAAAACTGTTTTTT.